This TCR beta chain derives from a study of blood T cell repertoires in COVID-19 (dated by TCRdb to about 2020). Background for the entire study: Collaborator samples came from the United States, Italy and Spain and covered acute and convalescent phases of COVID-19. Subjects who had been exposed to COVID-19, were actively infected with it, or had recovered from it provided the deeply sampled blood TCRbeta repertoires that made up the dataset. The sample metadata nearly always contained a de-identified subject ID, COVID-19 status, age in years and sex. The samples were drawn from two sources: the first 160 participants of the ongoing ImmuneRACE study, and fewer than 1,500 subjects contributed by 6 global collaborators. The material from the prospective study consisted of cDNA or gDNA derived from T cells, B-cell-depleted T cells, or PBMCs. The repertoires were released in a freely available public database intended as a resource for research on the immune response to SARS-CoV-2. Where HLA class I and class II types were available, the types were taken from metadata supplied by the sample provider, not from assay-based typing. What the study reported, not specific to this receptor: How much clinical and demographic metadata was included differed by source and by participant, and the metadata was provided uncurated.

The table lists this clone with a count of one. Its antigen remains unidentified. No base qualities exist here, and no much larger clone lies one base off it. TCRbeta CDR3 regions were amplified from genomic DNA using the immunoSEQ Assay, a bias-controlled multiplex PCR. Processing in the source paper ran as follows. Within the assay, amplification of reference gene primers was used to estimate how many nucleated cells each sample contained. Sequence reads were collapsed and filtered to measure the absolute abundance of every unique TCRbeta CDR3 rearrangement. Productive Simpson clonality was computed per sample as the square root of Simpson's diversity index over productive rearrangements. TCRdb took this table from immuneACCESS and kept in-frame rearrangements with V and J called. Such tables lack part of the clones; where checked against another copy, unresolved V genes explain under half of the gap, and the rest is unexplained. V and J calls and clone size are copied from that table; D and trimming were computed from the DNA. The sample includes 400,000 or so clones, with 75% to 90% observed a single time. Jointly, the top ten make up less than 2% of the sample.

At one collaborating source in Seattle, patients were enrolled during active infection and were followed longitudinally through the course of disease. Whole blood was collected in K2EDTA tubes by collaborating institutions according to the institutions' own protocols. For TCRbeta analysis, collaborators shipped samples as frozen whole blood, isolated PBMCs, or DNA extracted from either of those sample types. The trim is 4 bases for V and 3 bases for J, with a gap of 4 bases between the germline ends. From its cysteine to its phenylalanine, the CDR3 spans 12 amino acids. The DNA shown is the 36-base CDR3, in frame from base 1. CDR1 and CDR2, looked up from the germline V gene, are SGHTA and FQGNSA.

The receptor comes from a woman aged 40 to 50 with COVID-19, enrolled during active disease. The sequenced sample was peripheral blood. The rearranged chain carries TRBV7-2 and TRBJ1-5, with an unclear D gene assignment. The nucleotide sequence is given as TGTGCCAGCAGCTCGTTCAATCAGCCCCAGCATTTT. Translated, it gives CASSSFNQPQHF.